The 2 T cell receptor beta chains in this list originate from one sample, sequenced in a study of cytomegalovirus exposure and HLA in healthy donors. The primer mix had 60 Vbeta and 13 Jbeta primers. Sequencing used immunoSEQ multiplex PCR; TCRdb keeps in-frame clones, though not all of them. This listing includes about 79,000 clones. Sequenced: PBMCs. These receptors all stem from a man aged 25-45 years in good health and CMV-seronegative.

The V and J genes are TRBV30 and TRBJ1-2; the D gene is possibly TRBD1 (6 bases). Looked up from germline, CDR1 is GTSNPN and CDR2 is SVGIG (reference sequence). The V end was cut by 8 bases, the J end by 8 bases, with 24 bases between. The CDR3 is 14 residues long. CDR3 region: CARAPRVGARGYTF. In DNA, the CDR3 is TGTGCCCGGGCCCCCAGGGTGGGGGCTAGGGGCTACACCTTC.

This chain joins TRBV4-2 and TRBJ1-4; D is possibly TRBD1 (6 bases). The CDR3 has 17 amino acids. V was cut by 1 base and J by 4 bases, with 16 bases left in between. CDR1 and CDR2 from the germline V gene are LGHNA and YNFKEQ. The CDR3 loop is CASSQAAWTANNEKLFF. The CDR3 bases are TGTGCCAGCAGCCAAGCTGCCTGGACAGCTAATAATGAAAAACTGTTTTTT.